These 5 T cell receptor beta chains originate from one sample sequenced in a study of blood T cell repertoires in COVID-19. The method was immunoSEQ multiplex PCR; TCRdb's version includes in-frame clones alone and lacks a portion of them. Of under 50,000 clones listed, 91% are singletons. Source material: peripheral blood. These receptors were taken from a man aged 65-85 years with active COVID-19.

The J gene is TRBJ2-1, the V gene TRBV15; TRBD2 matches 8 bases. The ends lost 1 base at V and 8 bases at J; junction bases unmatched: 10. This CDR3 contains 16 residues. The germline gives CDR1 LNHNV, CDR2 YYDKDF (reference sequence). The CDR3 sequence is CATSRGGLARIDEQFF. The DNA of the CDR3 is TGTGCCACCAGCAGAGGCGGACTAGCAAGGATCGATGAGCAGTTCTTC.

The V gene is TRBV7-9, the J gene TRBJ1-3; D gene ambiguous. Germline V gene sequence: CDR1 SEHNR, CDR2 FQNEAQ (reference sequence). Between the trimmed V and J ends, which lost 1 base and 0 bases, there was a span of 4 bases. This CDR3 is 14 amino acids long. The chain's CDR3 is CASSLGSSGNTIYF. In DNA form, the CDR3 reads TGTGCCAGCAGCTTAGGCAGCTCTGGAAACACCATATATTTT.

Here the CDR3 reads CASSLGTENSPLHF. The CDR3 nucleotides read TGTGCCAGCAGTTTAGGGACAGAAAATTCACCCCTCCACTTT. The chain carries TRBV27 and TRBJ1-6; 7 bases are a match to TRBD1. The CDR3 totals 14 residues. The ends lost 2 bases at V and 7 bases at J; junction bases unmatched: 2. Germline V CDR1 and CDR2: MNHEY, SMNVEV (reference sequence).

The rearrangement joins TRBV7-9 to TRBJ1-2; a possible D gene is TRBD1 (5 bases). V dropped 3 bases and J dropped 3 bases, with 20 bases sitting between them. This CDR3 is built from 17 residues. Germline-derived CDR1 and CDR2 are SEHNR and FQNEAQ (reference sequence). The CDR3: CASSFGGSRGSDYGYTF. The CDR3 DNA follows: TGTGCCAGCAGCTTTGGGGGGAGTCGGGGCTCGGACTATGGCTACACCTTC. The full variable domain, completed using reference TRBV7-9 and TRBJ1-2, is DTGVSQNPRHKITKRGQNVTFRCDPISEHNRLYWYRQTLGQGPEFLTYFQNEAQLEKSRLLSDRFSAERPKGSFSTLEIQRTEQGDSAMYLCASSFGGSRGSDYGYTFGSGTRLTVV.

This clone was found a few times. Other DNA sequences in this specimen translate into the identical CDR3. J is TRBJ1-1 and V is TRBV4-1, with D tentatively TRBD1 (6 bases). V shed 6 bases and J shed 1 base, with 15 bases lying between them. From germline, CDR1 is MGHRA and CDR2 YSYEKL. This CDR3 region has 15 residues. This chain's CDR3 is CASSRPGQTNTEAFF. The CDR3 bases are TGCGCCAGCAGTCGACCAGGACAGACGAACACTGAAGCTTTCTTT.